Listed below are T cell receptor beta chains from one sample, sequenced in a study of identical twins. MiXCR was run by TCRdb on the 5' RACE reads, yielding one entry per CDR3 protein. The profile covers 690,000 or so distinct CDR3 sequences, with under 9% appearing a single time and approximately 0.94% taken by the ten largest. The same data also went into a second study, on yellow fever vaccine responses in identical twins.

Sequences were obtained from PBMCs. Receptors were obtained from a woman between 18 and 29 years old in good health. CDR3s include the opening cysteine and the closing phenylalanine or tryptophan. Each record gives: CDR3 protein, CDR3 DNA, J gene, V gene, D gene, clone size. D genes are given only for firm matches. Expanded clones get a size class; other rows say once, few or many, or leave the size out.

cdr3_aa: CASSLSAGGNEQFF; cdr3_nt: TGTGCCAGCAGCTTAAGTGCCGGCGGCAATGAGCAGTTCTTC; j_call: TRBJ2-1; v_call: TRBV7-9; d_call: NA; clone_size: few
cdr3_aa: CASSVGPSLYNEQFF; cdr3_nt: TGTGCCAGCAGCGTAGGGCCTAGCCTTTACAATGAGCAGTTCTTC; j_call: TRBJ2-1; v_call: TRBV9; d_call: NA; clone_size: NA
cdr3_aa: CASIYEQYF; cdr3_nt: TGTGCCAGCATCTACGAGCAGTACTTC; j_call: TRBJ2-7; v_call: TRBV14; d_call: NA; clone_size: many
cdr3_aa: CASSLAPGLLFYEQYF; cdr3_nt: TGTGCCAGCAGCTTAGCGCCGGGTCTCCTTTTCTACGAGCAGTACTTC; j_call: TRBJ2-7; v_call: TRBV7-2; d_call: NA; clone_size: many
cdr3_aa: CASSPYRATNEKLFF; cdr3_nt: TGTGCCAGCAGCCCGTACAGGGCAACTAATGAAAAACTGTTTTTT; j_call: TRBJ1-4; v_call: TRBV4-2; d_call: NA; clone_size: NA
cdr3_aa: CASSGPNQPQHF; cdr3_nt: TGTGCCAGCAGCGGACCCAATCAGCCCCAGCATTTT; j_call: TRBJ1-5; v_call: TRBV7-9; d_call: NA; clone_size: many
cdr3_aa: CASSLAQGFRTDTQYF; cdr3_nt: TGTGCCAGCAGTTTAGCACAGGGGTTTCGCACAGATACGCAGTATTTT; j_call: TRBJ2-3; v_call: TRBV12-3/TRBV12-4; d_call: TRBD1; clone_size: many
cdr3_aa: CASSFIRGNSYYGYTF; cdr3_nt: TGTGCCAGCAGCTTTATCCGCGGGAACAGCTACTATGGCTACACCTTC; j_call: TRBJ1-2; v_call: TRBV7-9; d_call: NA; clone_size: few
cdr3_aa: CASSPTGASGSYEQYF; cdr3_nt: TGTGCCAGCAGTCCAACTGGGGCTAGCGGATCCTACGAGCAGTACTTC; j_call: TRBJ2-7; v_call: TRBV12-3/TRBV12-4; d_call: TRBD2; clone_size: few
cdr3_aa: CSVVAGTGELFF; cdr3_nt: TGCAGCGTTGTAGCGGGGACCGGGGAGCTGTTTTTT; j_call: TRBJ2-2; v_call: TRBV29-1; d_call: TRBD2; clone_size: many
cdr3_aa: CASSLAATFSGNTIYF; cdr3_nt: TGCGCCAGCAGCTTGGCCGCGACATTCTCTGGAAACACCATATATTTT; j_call: TRBJ1-3; v_call: TRBV5-1; d_call: NA; clone_size: NA
cdr3_aa: CASSKIAGGNNEQFF; cdr3_nt: TGTGCCAGCAGCAAAATAGCGGGAGGCAACAATGAGCAGTTCTTC; j_call: TRBJ2-1; v_call: TRBV7-6; d_call: TRBD2; clone_size: NA
cdr3_aa: CASSSAGGLGNEQFF; cdr3_nt: TGTGCCAGCAGCTCCGCCGGGGGGCTGGGCAATGAGCAGTTCTTC; j_call: TRBJ2-1; v_call: TRBV11-2; d_call: NA; clone_size: NA
cdr3_aa: CASTQEITDTQYF; cdr3_nt: TGTGCCAGCACACAGGAGATCACAGATACGCAGTATTTT; j_call: TRBJ2-3; v_call: TRBV6-1; d_call: NA; clone_size: few
cdr3_aa: CASSYEFIDLSYGYTF; cdr3_nt: TGTGCCAGCAGTTACGAATTCATCGACTTGAGCTATGGCTACACCTTC; j_call: TRBJ1-2; v_call: TRBV6-2/TRBV6-3; d_call: NA; clone_size: many
cdr3_aa: CASSSGPLGGTKEQYF; cdr3_nt: TGTGCCAGCAGTTCCGGGCCTCTAGGGGGAACGAAAGAGCAGTACTTC; j_call: TRBJ2-7; v_call: TRBV6-5; d_call: NA; clone_size: few
cdr3_aa: CASSARTAVNTGELFF; cdr3_nt: TGTGCCAGCAGTGCCCGGACAGCAGTGAACACCGGGGAGCTGTTTTTT; j_call: TRBJ2-2; v_call: TRBV12-3/TRBV12-4; d_call: NA; clone_size: many
cdr3_aa: CASSFGQTGHEQYF; cdr3_nt: TGTGCCAGCAGTTTTGGGCAGACGGGCCACGAGCAGTACTTC; j_call: TRBJ2-7; v_call: TRBV12-3/TRBV12-4; d_call: NA; clone_size: few
cdr3_aa: CSARGGSAQETQYF; cdr3_nt: TGCAGTGCTAGAGGCGGATCGGCTCAAGAGACCCAGTACTTC; j_call: TRBJ2-5; v_call: TRBV20-1; d_call: NA; clone_size: many
cdr3_aa: CASSLGATDSQRSYEQYF; cdr3_nt: TGCGCCAGCAGCCTTGGGGCTACCGACTCCCAGAGGTCCTACGAGCAGTACTTC; j_call: TRBJ2-7; v_call: TRBV4-1; d_call: NA; clone_size: few
cdr3_aa: CSVPPSGGVDEQFF; cdr3_nt: TGCAGCGTTCCACCTAGCGGGGGGGTTGATGAGCAGTTCTTC; j_call: TRBJ2-1; v_call: TRBV29-1; d_call: TRBD2; clone_size: many
cdr3_aa: CASSTGTSGATDTQYF; cdr3_nt: TGCGCCAGCAGCACAGGGACTAGCGGGGCAACAGATACGCAGTATTTT; j_call: TRBJ2-3; v_call: TRBV5-1; d_call: TRBD2; clone_size: NA
cdr3_aa: CASSLRPRNTEAFF; cdr3_nt: TGTGCCAGCAGCCTTAGACCGAGGAACACTGAAGCTTTCTTT; j_call: TRBJ1-1; v_call: TRBV11-2; d_call: NA; clone_size: few
cdr3_aa: CASSSQERTRFYNEQFF; cdr3_nt: TGCGCCAGCAGCTCACAGGAGCGGACAAGATTTTACAATGAGCAGTTCTTC; j_call: TRBJ2-1; v_call: TRBV5-1; d_call: NA; clone_size: few
cdr3_aa: CASSYLGAGYTDTQYF; cdr3_nt: TGTGCCAGCAGCTATCTCGGAGCGGGGTACACAGATACGCAGTATTTT; j_call: TRBJ2-3; v_call: TRBV7-2; d_call: TRBD2; clone_size: many